This T cell receptor beta chain was found in a study of T-cell reconstitution after alpha-beta-depleted transplantation in children listed by TCRdb under 2016. Regarding the research as a whole: Using TCR repertoire profiling, the study quantitatively followed how T-cell immune reconstitution unfolded in children after TCRalphabeta/CD19-depleted allogeneic hematopoietic cell transplantation.

To note about this clonotype: The antigen it binds to is not known. No per-base quality is available; no much larger clone lies one base away.

From a lookup of the germline V gene, CDR1 and CDR2 are SGHRS and YFSETQ. From the cysteine through the phenylalanine, the CDR3 covers 14 amino acids. Only CDR3 DNA is held: 42 bases, read in frame from base 1. V trim: 1 base; J trim: 3 bases; unmatched bases: 3. Overall study outcomes, separate from this receptor: The apparently early alphabetaT-cell count recovery about two months after transplant was reportedly dependent on only several hundred rapidly expanded clones derived from non-depleted graft cells. In some patients, the high TCRbeta diversity seen at day 60 was put down to recipient T cells and intrathymic progenitors that had survived conditioning. Hyperexpanded clone frequencies declined over subsequent months; after one year, T-cell counts and TCRbeta diversity were mostly attributed to newly produced T cells.

What this sample's treatment or condition label stands for: allogeneic hematopoietic cell transplantation with graft depleted of TCRalphabeta T cells and CD19 B cells. Transplant recipients were children who received TCRalphabeta/CD19-depleted allogeneic hematopoietic cell grafts. The library was prepared using PCR. The data were produced on an Illumina HiSeq 2500. To normalize quantification of the TCRbeta repertoire, the TCR libraries were built with molecular barcoding that relied on unique molecular identifiers. TCRdb reran the public reads through fastp at Q25 and MiXCR, keeping productive beta chains. Merged by CDR3 protein, the rows form single entries marked with the most common genes and DNA. For this sample there are about 900,000 distinct CDR3 sequences; about 29% appear just once. Of the sample, over 25% is held by the ten largest clones.

The input for sequencing was PBMCs, mostly from graft donor cells, taken 360 days after TCRalphabeta/CD19-depleted stem cell transplant. This receptor chain uses TRBV5-1 and TRBJ1-1; a stretch of 7 junction bases matches TRBD1. The sequence was obtained from a boy younger than two who had a stem cell transplant for SCID, so the T cells may come from the graft donor. Read as DNA, the sequence is TGCGCCAGCAGCTTGAGGGACAGCCACACTGAAGCTTTCTTT. It encodes CASSLRDSHTEAFF.